This passage covers 14 T cell receptor beta chains from one sample sequenced in a study of cytomegalovirus exposure and HLA in healthy donors. It was with 60 Vbeta and 13 Jbeta primers that the PCR ran. The method was immunoSEQ multiplex PCR; TCRdb's version includes in-frame clones alone and lacks a portion of them. The data show approximately 160,000 clones, over 60% seen once. The sample taken for sequencing was PBMCs. These receptors came from a woman aged 25 to 39 in good health and CMV-seropositive.

The chain joins TRBV11-3 to TRBJ1-1, with D possibly being TRBD1 (5 bases). CDR1 and CDR2 (germline): SGHNT, YENEEA. The V end lost 7 bases, the J end lost 4 bases, and 22 bases lay between the germline ends. CDR3 length: 16 residues. CDR3 sequence reads: CASTQLGGIRGTEAFF. The CDR3 coding sequence is TGTGCCAGCACCCAACTGGGGGGTATAAGGGGCACTGAAGCTTTCTTT.

The chain links TRBV6-5 to TRBJ2-5; TRBD2 might be the D (5 bases). The CDR3 contains 14 residues. Germline V lookup: CDR1 MNHEY, CDR2 SVGAGI. The V end lost 0 bases, the J end lost 7 bases, and 12 bases lay between the germline ends. As DNA, the CDR3 is TGTGCCAGCAGTTACTCGACTCTCCGGGGGACCCAGTACTTC. Translated: CASSYSTLRGTQYF.

This clone occurred a few times. The CDR3 nucleotides are TGCGCCAGCAGCCAAGGTCCCAGCGGGGGATACGAGCAGTACTTC. It specifies CASSQGPSGGYEQYF. The chain joins TRBV4-1 to TRBJ2-7; 8 nucleotides match TRBD2. The junction had 6 bases not matched to a gene; V was cut back by 1 base and J by 4 bases. Germline CDR1 reads MGHRA; CDR2 reads YSYEKL. This CDR3 contains 15 residues.

V and J are TRBV13 and TRBJ1-2, with unresolved D. This CDR3 region has 15 residues. Trimming stripped 2 bases from V and 6 bases from J, with 16 bases between. Looked up from germline, CDR1 is PRHDT and CDR2 is FYEKMQ (reference sequence). CDR3: CASSLKLMEPDGYTF. CDR3 coding DNA: TGTGCCAGCAGCTTAAAACTTATGGAGCCCGATGGCTACACCTTC. The full variable domain, its missing parts supplied by reference TRBV13 and TRBJ1-2, is AAGVIQSPRHLIKEKRETATLKCYPIPRHDTVYWYQQGPGQDPQFLISFYEKMQSDKGSIPDRFSAQQFSDYHSELNMSSLELGDSALYFCASSLKLMEPDGYTFGSGTRLTVV.

CDR3 residues: CAWTGNTIYF. The CDR3 DNA sequence: TGTGCCTGGACGGGAAACACCATATATTTT. The chain employs TRBV30 and TRBJ1-3; D remains ambiguous. From germline, CDR1 is GTSNPN and CDR2 SVGIG (reference sequence). This CDR3 is 10 amino acids long. V lost 4 bases to trimming and J lost 4 bases, with 2 bases between them.

V usage is TRBV28 and J usage is TRBJ1-2, with 8 bases identical to TRBD1. The germline CDR1 and CDR2 sequences are MDHEN and SYDVKM. This CDR3 is built from 14 residues. The V segment lost 6 bases and the J segment 5 bases; nucleotides outside the gene matches: 8. In nucleotides, the CDR3 is TGTGCCAGCAGGGAAGGGACAGGACCTTATGGCTACACCTTC. Its protein is CASREGTGPYGYTF.

The chain carries TRBV2 and TRBJ2-1; no clear D gene. Germline V gene data show CDR1 as SNHLY and CDR2 as FYNNEI. The length of the CDR3 is 13 residues. Trimming cost V 7 bases and J 6 bases, with 13 bases left between them. In nucleotides, the CDR3 is TGTGCCAGCACTCCCCTAGGTACCAATGAGCAGTTCTTC. Amino acid sequence: CASTPLGTNEQFF.

V and J are TRBV15 and TRBJ1-5; D may be TRBD1 (6 bases). Germline CDR1 is LNHNV and CDR2 is YYDKDF (reference sequence). CDR3 size: 19 residues. The germline V and J ends were trimmed by 0 bases and 0 bases, with 18 bases remaining between them. CDR3 sequence reads: CATSRDLTRDIVSNQPQHF. CDR3 in DNA: TGTGCCACCAGCAGAGATCTGACCCGGGACATTGTTAGCAATCAGCCCCAGCATTTT.

This clone came up a few times. This sequence joins TRBV13 and TRBJ2-3, with 15 bases that match TRBD2. This CDR3 contains 15 residues. Germline V lookup: CDR1 PRHDT, CDR2 FYEKMQ (reference sequence). The V segment lost 5 bases and the J segment 6 bases; nucleotides outside the gene matches: 3. As DNA, the CDR3 is TGTGCCAGCAGCCGGACTAGCGGGGGGGCGGATACGCAGTATTTT. This translates into CASSRTSGGADTQYF.

In this sample, this clone turned up a few times. This rearrangement joins TRBV4-1 to TRBJ1-5, with no clear D. The germline gives CDR1 MGHRA, CDR2 YSYEKL. This CDR3 is built from 14 residues. Trimming removed 1 base at V and 0 bases at J, with 4 bases between. The CDR3 loop is CASSQGYSNQPQHF. As DNA, the CDR3 is TGCGCCAGCAGCCAAGGCTATAGCAATCAGCCCCAGCATTTT.

This clone is a singleton in its sample. The chain recombines TRBV4-1 with TRBJ2-1, with 14 bases matching TRBD2. The V gene's germline CDR1 is MGHRA and CDR2 YSYEKL. V trimming: 0 bases; J trimming: 2 bases; junction bases outside the gene matches: 12. CDR3 length equals 21 residues. CDR3 in amino acids: CASSQDLTGLAGVPTYNEQFF. In DNA form, the CDR3 reads TGCGCCAGCAGCCAAGATCTAACGGGACTAGCGGGAGTTCCTACCTACAATGAGCAGTTCTTC.

This clone was counted only a few times. This rearrangement joins TRBV13 to TRBJ2-1; 8 nucleotides agree with TRBD2. Losses at the gene ends were 5 bases for V and 8 bases for J; bases not matched to a gene: 17. The CDR3 is 17 amino acids. Germline V lookup: CDR1 PRHDT, CDR2 FYEKMQ (reference sequence). CDR3 sequence: CASSPRAGGHPSYEQFF. The CDR3 coding sequence is TGTGCCAGCAGCCCCCGTGCGGGAGGTCACCCGTCATATGAGCAGTTCTTC.

The genes are TRBV13 and TRBJ1-1; D unresolved. Germline loops: CDR1 PRHDT, CDR2 FYEKMQ (reference sequence). Trimming pared 2 bases from V and 0 bases from J, leaving 10 bases between. The CDR3 consists of 15 residues. CDR3 sequence: CASSLRVGLNTEAFF. CDR3 DNA: TGTGCCAGCAGCTTACGGGTGGGTTTGAACACTGAAGCTTTCTTT.

There are a few counts of this clone. The V gene is TRBV15, the J gene TRBJ1-5; D not resolved. The germline V gene has CDR1 LNHNV and CDR2 YYDKDF (reference sequence). The CDR3 covers 15 residues. V gave up 5 bases and J gave up 7 bases, with 18 bases separating them. This chain's CDR3 is CATSPTGNSGQPQHF. The CDR3 DNA sequence: TGTGCCACCAGCCCGACGGGGAATTCTGGACAGCCCCAGCATTTT.